This is a list of T cell receptor beta chains from one sample in a study of chemoradiotherapy in HPV16-positive cancers. This table comes from immunoSEQ multiplex PCR, and its TCRdb copy is limited to in-frame clones, with some not included. The sample includes roughly 23,000 clones, around nine tenths seen only once; the top ten take about a sixth. Material: blood, obtained from a patient who underwent chemoradiotherapy. Receptor source: a human donor with HPV-associated anogenital cancer. Each CDR3 is given with its conserved first and last residue. Each record gives: J gene, clone size, D gene, V gene, CDR3 protein, CDR3 DNA. D genes are given only for firm matches. Some rows have no size entry. The others give once, few or many, or a class for an expanded clone.

J: TRBJ2-3
size: NA
D: NA
V: TRBV9
CDR3: CASSEPWGKASTDTQYF
DNA: TGTGCCAGCAGCGAGCCATGGGGGAAAGCTAGCACAGATACGCAGTATTTT

J: TRBJ2-7
size: few
D: TRBD1
V: TRBV10-2
CDR3: CASSDSGQGYEQYF
DNA: TGCGCCAGCAGTGATTCGGGACAGGGCTACGAGCAGTACTTC

J: TRBJ1-1
size: NA
D: NA
V: TRBV29-1
CDR3: CSVAPRVTEAFF
DNA: TGCAGCGTTGCCCCGAGAGTCACTGAAGCTTTCTTT

J: TRBJ1-6
size: NA
D: NA
V: TRBV10-3
CDR3: CAISELLSSYNSPLHF
DNA: TGTGCCATCAGTGAGCTGCTGAGCTCCTATAATTCACCCCTCCACTTT

J: TRBJ1-4
size: NA
D: TRBD1
V: TRBV7-9
CDR3: CASSSSRQGANEKLFF
DNA: TGTGCCAGCAGCTCCAGCCGACAGGGCGCTAATGAAAAACTGTTTTTT

J: TRBJ2-7
size: once
D: NA
V: TRBV10-3
CDR3: CAISTSDRSYEQYF
DNA: TGTGCCATCAGTACCTCCGACAGGTCCTACGAGCAGTACTTC

J: TRBJ1-4
size: NA
D: TRBD1
V: TRBV7-2
CDR3: CASTDDRGREKLFF
DNA: TGTGCCAGCACCGACGACAGGGGGCGTGAAAAACTGTTTTTT

J: TRBJ1-5
size: NA
D: TRBD1
V: TRBV2
CDR3: CASNQGQGQPQHF
DNA: TGTGCCAGCAATCAGGGACAGGGACAGCCCCAGCATTTT

J: TRBJ1-4
size: NA
D: TRBD1
V: TRBV5-4
CDR3: CASSATGATNEKLFF
DNA: TGTGCCAGCAGCGCCACAGGGGCAACTAATGAAAAACTGTTTTTT

J: TRBJ1-4
size: NA
D: NA
V: TRBV4-3
CDR3: CASSQDRAFEKLFF
DNA: TGCGCCAGCAGCCAAGATCGGGCCTTTGAAAAACTGTTTTTT

J: TRBJ1-1
size: NA
D: NA
V: TRBV4-3
CDR3: CASSQVGATNTEAFF
DNA: TGCGCCAGCAGCCAAGTTGGAGCCACGAACACTGAAGCTTTCTTT

J: TRBJ2-1
size: NA
D: NA
V: TRBV7-9
CDR3: CASSLLGYNEQFF
DNA: TGTGCCAGCAGCTTATTGGGGTACAATGAGCAGTTCTTC

J: TRBJ2-1
size: NA
D: NA
V: TRBV27
CDR3: CASSPARASYNEQFF
DNA: TGTGCCAGCAGTCCCGCCCGGGCCTCCTACAATGAGCAGTTCTTC

J: TRBJ1-1
size: NA
D: TRBD1
V: TRBV5-5
CDR3: CASIQYRTGTNTEAFF
DNA: TGTGCCAGCATCCAGTACCGGACAGGAACGAACACTGAAGCTTTCTTT

J: TRBJ2-3
size: NA
D: TRBD2
V: TRBV7-2
CDR3: CASSRTSGLADTQYF
DNA: TGTGCCAGCAGCCGAACTAGCGGGTTGGCAGATACGCAGTATTTT

J: TRBJ1-4
size: NA
D: NA
V: TRBV18
CDR3: CASSPDGSNEKLFF
DNA: TGTGCCAGCTCACCGGACGGAAGCAATGAAAAACTGTTTTTT

J: TRBJ2-3
size: NA
D: NA
V: TRBV5-1
CDR3: CASSLGGASTDTQYF
DNA: TGCGCCAGCAGCTTGGGGGGGGCGAGCACAGATACGCAGTATTTT

J: TRBJ2-1
size: once
D: NA
V: TRBV4-3
CDR3: CASSPRRGYNEQFF
DNA: TGCGCCAGCAGCCCAAGGCGAGGCTACAATGAGCAGTTCTTC

J: TRBJ1-2
size: NA
D: TRBD1
V: TRBV4-3
CDR3: CASSHKRGQFYGYTF
DNA: TGCGCCAGCAGCCACAAGAGGGGACAGTTCTATGGCTACACCTTC

J: TRBJ2-3
size: few
D: NA
V: TRBV29-1
CDR3: CSASPTSRTDTQYF
DNA: TGCAGCGCATCGCCAACGTCTCGCACAGATACGCAGTATTTT

J: TRBJ2-1
size: NA
D: TRBD1
V: TRBV19
CDR3: CASSGTGRRGEQFF
DNA: TGTGCCAGTAGCGGGACAGGGAGGAGGGGTGAGCAGTTCTTC

J: TRBJ2-1
size: once
D: TRBD1
V: TRBV6-6
CDR3: CASSRDRGGNEQFF
DNA: TGTGCCAGCAGTCGGGACAGGGGAGGCAATGAGCAGTTCTTC

J: TRBJ2-3
size: NA
D: NA
V: TRBV29-1
CDR3: CSVGTDTQYF
DNA: TGCAGCGTTGGAACAGATACGCAGTATTTT

J: TRBJ2-7
size: NA
D: NA
V: TRBV7-9
CDR3: CASSPPGDPYEQYF
DNA: TGTGCCAGCAGCCCGCCGGGGGATCCCTACGAGCAGTACTTC

J: TRBJ2-2
size: NA
D: NA
V: TRBV7-3
CDR3: CASSKGGVNTGELFF
DNA: TGTGCCAGCAGCAAGGGGGGGGTCAACACCGGGGAGCTGTTTTTT

J: TRBJ2-7
size: NA
D: NA
V: TRBV14
CDR3: CASSQEGDRIYEQYF
DNA: TGTGCCAGCAGCCAAGAAGGCGACAGAATCTACGAGCAGTACTTC

J: TRBJ2-7
size: NA
D: TRBD2
V: TRBV6-5
CDR3: CASSRSSGTHYEQYF
DNA: TGTGCCAGCAGTAGGTCTAGCGGGACACACTACGAGCAGTACTTC

J: TRBJ1-2
size: NA
D: NA
V: TRBV4-2
CDR3: CASSQDRPYGYTF
DNA: TGTGCCAGCAGCCAAGATCGCCCTTATGGCTACACCTTC

J: TRBJ1-1
size: few
D: TRBD1
V: TRBV7-2
CDR3: CASRGQGNTEAFF
DNA: TGTGCCAGCAGGGGACAGGGGAACACTGAAGCTTTCTTT

J: TRBJ2-1
size: NA
D: NA
V: TRBV2
CDR3: CASSESAGNEQFF
DNA: TGTGCCAGCAGTGAAAGCGCAGGTAATGAGCAGTTCTTC

J: TRBJ2-5
size: NA
D: TRBD1
V: TRBV5-8
CDR3: CASSPGTAQQETQYF
DNA: TGTGCCAGCAGCCCCGGGACAGCCCAACAAGAGACCCAGTACTTC

J: TRBJ2-3
size: NA
D: NA
V: TRBV6-4
CDR3: CATQSGDTQYF
DNA: TGTGCCACCCAGTCAGGAGATACGCAGTATTTT

J: TRBJ2-7
size: NA
D: NA
V: TRBV27
CDR3: CASSLSAGNSYEQYF
DNA: TGTGCCAGCAGTTTATCCGCAGGGAACTCCTACGAGCAGTACTTC

J: TRBJ2-3
size: NA
D: NA
V: TRBV10-3
CDR3: CAISEKFGTSSTDTQYF
DNA: TGTGCCATCAGTGAGAAATTCGGCACTTCTAGCACAGATACGCAGTATTTT

J: TRBJ1-1
size: NA
D: NA
V: TRBV4-3
CDR3: CASSLMYGENTEAFF
DNA: TGCGCCAGCAGCCTAATGTATGGGGAGAACACTGAAGCTTTCTTT

J: TRBJ2-3
size: NA
D: NA
V: TRBV19
CDR3: CASSIFQSDTDTQYF
DNA: TGTGCCAGTAGTATCTTTCAGTCTGACACAGATACGCAGTATTTT

J: TRBJ1-6
size: NA
D: NA
V: TRBV18
CDR3: CASSRDNSPLHF
DNA: TGTGCCAGCTCAAGAGATAATTCACCCCTCCACTTT

J: TRBJ2-7
size: once
D: TRBD2
V: TRBV10-2
CDR3: CASRLAGVSYEQYF
DNA: TGCGCCAGCAGACTAGCGGGAGTCTCCTACGAGCAGTACTTC

J: TRBJ2-7
size: NA
D: TRBD1
V: TRBV5-5
CDR3: CASSPDRAYEQYF
DNA: TGTGCCAGCAGCCCGGACAGGGCCTACGAGCAGTACTTC

J: TRBJ2-6
size: NA
D: NA
V: TRBV19
CDR3: CASSISALVSSGANVLTF
DNA: TGTGCCAGTAGTATTTCCGCCCTCGTCAGCTCTGGGGCCAACGTCCTGACTTTC

J: TRBJ2-3
size: NA
D: NA
V: TRBV18
CDR3: CASSPPSTDTQYF
DNA: TGTGCCAGCTCACCACCCAGTACAGATACGCAGTATTTT